These T cell receptor beta chains were read from a single sample in a study of blood T cell repertoires in COVID-19. The protocol was immunoSEQ multiplex PCR, while the TCRdb copy is restricted to in-frame clones and leaves out a portion. The profile shows some 350,000 clones, around 88% of them singletons. Sequenced sample: peripheral blood. These receptors were collected from a man aged 25-40 years with active or convalescent COVID-19. CDR3s include the opening cysteine and the closing phenylalanine or tryptophan. The order of the fields is J gene, clone size, V gene, D gene, CDR3 DNA, CDR3 protein. D genes are given only for firm matches. Not every row has a clone size; where given, it reads once, few, many or a size class.

TRBJ2-7,many,TRBV29-1,-,TGCAGCGTAACCACAGGGAGCGAGCAGTACTTC,CSVTTGSEQYF
TRBJ2-2,-,TRBV7-3,-,TGTGCCAGCAGCTTCCGGTACACTAGTGAGGAGCTGTTTTTT,CASSFRYTSEELFF
TRBJ2-1,once,TRBV27,TRBD2,TGTGCCAGCAGTGCCGGGTCATCTAGCGGGAGAAATGAGCAGTTCTTC,CASSAGSSSGRNEQFF
TRBJ1-1,once,TRBV5-1,-,TGCGCCAGCACGTTAGGAGGGACGAACACTGAAGCTTTCTTT,CASTLGGTNTEAFF
TRBJ2-7,-,TRBV7-2,TRBD1,TGTGCCAGCAGTCGGGACAGGGGATCCTACGAGCAGTACTTC,CASSRDRGSYEQYF
TRBJ1-1,-,TRBV2,-,TGTGCCAGCAGCCCTGGAACCGGGACTGAAGCTTTCTTT,CASSPGTGTEAFF
TRBJ1-2,-,TRBV5-1,TRBD1,TGCGCCAGCCGCGAGTCGACAGGGGATTATGGCTACACCTTC,CASRESTGDYGYTF
TRBJ2-1,-,TRBV24-1,-,TGTGCCACCAGTGATGGGAGCGGGCCCACCTACAATGAGCAGTTCTTC,CATSDGSGPTYNEQFF
TRBJ2-3,-,TRBV2,-,TGTGCCAGCGCCCTCCTCGCGAGCCCAACAGATACGCAGTATTTT,CASALLASPTDTQYF
TRBJ2-7,-,TRBV6-5,-,TGTGCCAGCAGTTACTCGACAGGGAGGAAATACGAGCAGTACTTC,CASSYSTGRKYEQYF
TRBJ2-7,-,TRBV19,TRBD2,TGTGCCAGTACCTCGGGGGGGCCCCTGGACGAGCAGTACTTC,CASTSGGPLDEQYF
TRBJ1-2,-,TRBV4-1,-,TGCGCCAGCAGCCGGCTCGTACAGGGCAGTGGCTACACCTTC,CASSRLVQGSGYTF
TRBJ2-1,-,TRBV9,TRBD2,TGTGCCAGCAGCGCCACCTTAGTTGCGGGGGGATCAGGGGAGCAGTTCTTC,CASSATLVAGGSGEQFF
TRBJ2-7,-,TRBV19,-,TGTGCCAGTAGTATATCCTCGCAGGGGTTGGGGGAGCAGTACTTC,CASSISSQGLGEQYF
TRBJ2-5,-,TRBV7-9,TRBD2,TGTGCCAGCAGCCCTGGTCCAGAGCGGGGGGAAGAGACCCAGTACTTC,CASSPGPERGEETQYF
TRBJ1-1,-,TRBV7-2,TRBD1,TGTGCCAGCAGCTTAGCGACGAACAGGGGGAGTACTGAAGCTTTCTTT,CASSLATNRGSTEAFF
TRBJ1-2,-,TRBV3-1/TRBV3-2,TRBD1,TGTGCCAGCAGCCTGGGAGCAGGGGGCGGCCTTTATGGCTACACCTTC,CASSLGAGGGLYGYTF
TRBJ2-5,-,TRBV27,-,TGTGCCAGCCGCGGAGCGGTAGTAGAGACCCAGTACTTC,CASRGAVVETQYF
TRBJ2-1,few,TRBV18,TRBD2,TGTGCCAGCTCACCCCCTGGCGGGAGTTACAATGAGCAGTTCTTC,CASSPPGGSYNEQFF
TRBJ2-1,-,TRBV9,-,TGTGCCAGCACCAGCAGCGGGCACTCCTACAATGAGCAGTTCTTC,CASTSSGHSYNEQFF
TRBJ2-7,-,TRBV5-1,-,TGCGCCAGCAGCCAGACTTACGAGCAGTACTTC,CASSQTYEQYF
TRBJ2-5,few,TRBV6-5,TRBD1,TGTGCCAGCAGTTCCGGGACAGGACTCCAAGAGACCCAGTACTTC,CASSSGTGLQETQYF
TRBJ1-4,few,TRBV5-4,-,TGTGCCAGCAGCCACTCGACAGATGAAAAACTGTTTTTT,CASSHSTDEKLFF
TRBJ1-1,once,TRBV4-1,-,TGCGCCAGCAGCCCCCCAGGGATCGTAACTGAAGCTTTCTTT,CASSPPGIVTEAFF
TRBJ2-1,-,TRBV27,TRBD2,TGTGCCAGCAGTTTCCCGGGAGGTGAGCAGTTCTTC,CASSFPGGEQFF
TRBJ1-1,-,TRBV28,-,TGTGCCAGCAGACTAGCCCTGGACGGCACTGAAGCTTTCTTT,CASRLALDGTEAFF